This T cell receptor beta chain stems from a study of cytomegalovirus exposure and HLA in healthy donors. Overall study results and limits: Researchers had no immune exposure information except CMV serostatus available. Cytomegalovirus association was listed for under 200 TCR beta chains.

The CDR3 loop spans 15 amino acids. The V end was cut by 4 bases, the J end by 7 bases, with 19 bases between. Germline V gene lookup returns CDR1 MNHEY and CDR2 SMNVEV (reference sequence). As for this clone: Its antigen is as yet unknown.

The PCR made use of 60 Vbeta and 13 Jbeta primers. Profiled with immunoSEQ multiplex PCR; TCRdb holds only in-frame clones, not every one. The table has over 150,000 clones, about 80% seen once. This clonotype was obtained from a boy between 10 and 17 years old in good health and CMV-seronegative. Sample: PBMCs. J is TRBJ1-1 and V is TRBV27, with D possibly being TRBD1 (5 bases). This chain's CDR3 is CASSSQGSPTVEAFF. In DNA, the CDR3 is TGTGCCAGCAGTTCCCAGGGCTCTCCTACCGTTGAAGCTTTCTTT.